This entry describes one T cell receptor beta chain. Its antigen is unknown. The table came from immunoSEQ multiplex PCR; TCRdb's copy has only in-frame clones and leaves some out. The sample contains about 390,000 clones, around 93% of which appear only once. With 4 bases clipped from V and 3 bases from J, the junction kept 5 bases outside the gene matches. The CDR3 runs 15 residues. Germline assignment: CDR1 SGHDN and CDR2 FVKESK. This record comes from a study of Ad26.COV2.S vaccination and SARS-CoV-2 variants. Broader study findings: It was found that vaccine and placebo recipients had similar non-spike TCR breadth.

Stated treatment: 15 to 20 received Ad26.COV2.S at low or high dose, single or two shots; five or six received placebo; per-sample allocation not given. Day 63 following the first vaccine or placebo injection was when the samples were taken. Wuhan-strain SARS-CoV-2 spike was expressed by the Ad26 vector that made up the vaccine. The material was peripheral blood, obtained in a trial of Ad26.COV2.S vaccine versus placebo. The TCR sequence derives from a person between 18 and 65 years old who received the Ad26.COV2.S COVID-19 vaccine or a placebo. The J gene is TRBJ2-3, the V gene TRBV14; the match to TRBD1 covers 9 bases. The CDR3 here is CASSLTGGRTDTQYF. Written as DNA, the CDR3 is TGTGCCAGCAGCCTTACAGGGGGCAGGACAGATACGCAGTATTTT.